The 2 T cell receptor beta chains reported below all come from one sample, sequenced in a study of shared clonotypes between healthy human individuals. As defined, naive CD8 cells were CD45RO-negative and positively selected for CCR7, with terminally differentiated effector memory CD45RA+ cells excluded. Repertoires were generated with immunoSEQ multiplex PCR, while TCRdb's copy carries only in-frame clones and drops some. Altogether about 2,100,000 clones are present, about 93% being singletons, with the ten largest covering approximately 1.7%. Input material: naive CD8+ T cells from PBMCs. The receptor set was obtained from a man aged 18 to 30 in good health. Some clones in this sample may be carry-over from other donors' samples.

The V and J genes are TRBV11-2 and TRBJ2-4; no clear D. V was pared by 2 bases and J by 3 bases, with 14 bases between. Looked up from germline, CDR1 is SGHAT and CDR2 is FQNNGV. There are 16 residues in the CDR3. The CDR3 region has the DNA TGTGCCAGCAGCTTACCCCAAGTACGTGGCAAAAACATTCAGTACTTC. Residues: CASSLPQVRGKNIQYF.

The V gene is TRBV23-1, the J gene TRBJ2-5, with 7 bases aligning to TRBD2. TRBV23-1 is reported as an ORF; its role is uncertain. The V and J ends lost 2 bases and 4 bases, in that order; junction bases with no gene match: 10. The CDR3 sequence is 16 residues long. The CDR3 DNA follows: TGCGCCAGCAGTCAAGGGGAGGGAGGGACCCGAGAGACCCAGTACTTC. Amino acids: CASSQGEGGTRETQYF.